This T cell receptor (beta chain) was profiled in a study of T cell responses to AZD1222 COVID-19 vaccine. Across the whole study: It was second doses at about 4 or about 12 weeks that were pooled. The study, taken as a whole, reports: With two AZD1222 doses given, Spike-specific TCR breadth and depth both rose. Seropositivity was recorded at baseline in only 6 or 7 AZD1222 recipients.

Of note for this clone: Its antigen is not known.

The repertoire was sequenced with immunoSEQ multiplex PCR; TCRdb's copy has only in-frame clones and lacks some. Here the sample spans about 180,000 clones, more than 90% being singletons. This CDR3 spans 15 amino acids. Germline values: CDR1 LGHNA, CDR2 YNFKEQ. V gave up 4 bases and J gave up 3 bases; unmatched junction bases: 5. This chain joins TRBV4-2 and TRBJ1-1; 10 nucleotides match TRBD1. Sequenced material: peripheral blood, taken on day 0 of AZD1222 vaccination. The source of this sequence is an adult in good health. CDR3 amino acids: CASSPTGGADTEAFF. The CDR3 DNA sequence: TGTGCCAGCAGCCCGACAGGGGGCGCGGACACTGAAGCTTTCTTT.